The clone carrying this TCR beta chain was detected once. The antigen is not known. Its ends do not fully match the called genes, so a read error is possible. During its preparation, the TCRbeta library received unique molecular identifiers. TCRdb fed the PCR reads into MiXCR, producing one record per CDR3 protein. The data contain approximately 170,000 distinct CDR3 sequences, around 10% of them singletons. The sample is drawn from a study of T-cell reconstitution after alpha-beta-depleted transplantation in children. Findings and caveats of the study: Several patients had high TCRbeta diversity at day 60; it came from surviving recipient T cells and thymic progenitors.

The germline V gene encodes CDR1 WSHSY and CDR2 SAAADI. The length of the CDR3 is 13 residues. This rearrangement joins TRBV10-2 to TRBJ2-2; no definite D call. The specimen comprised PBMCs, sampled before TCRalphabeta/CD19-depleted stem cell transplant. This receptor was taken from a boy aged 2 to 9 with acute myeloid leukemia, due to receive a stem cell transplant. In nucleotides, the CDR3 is TGCACCAGCAGTGAGCTGGGAAGCGAGGAGCAGTTTTTT. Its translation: CTSSELGSEEQFF.